This record looks at one T cell receptor beta chain sequence and its context. This sample was included in a study of blood T cell repertoires in COVID-19. Germline CDR1 reads SEHNR; CDR2 reads FQNEAQ (reference sequence). This CDR3 region has 16 residues. The V end lost 6 bases, the J end lost 1 base, and 18 bases lay between the germline ends. Sequencing used immunoSEQ multiplex PCR; TCRdb keeps in-frame clones, though not all of them. The sample has 240,000 or so clones, 85% to 90% seen once. Sequenced input: PBMCs or T cells enriched from blood (not recorded which). The receptor comes from a man aged 50 to 60 who had been exposed to COVID-19. The gene calls are TRBV7-9 and TRBJ1-1, with TRBD1 as a possible D gene (6 bases). CDR3 loop: CASRANTGIQNTEAFF. The CDR3 DNA follows: TGTGCCAGCAGGGCCAATACAGGGATACAGAACACTGAAGCTTTCTTT.